This T cell receptor beta chain was recovered during a study of identical twins (dated by TCRdb to 2016 to 2018). Context from the whole study: The study deep-sequenced TCR alpha and beta repertoires from monozygotic twins, unrelated adults of various ages and cord blood to test whether fetal clonotypes persist. Replicate twin experiments were performed at different times using different library preparation protocols to rule out contamination. The paper as a whole reports these results and caveats: In monozygotic twins, recombination models systematically underestimated out-of-frame TCR alpha sharing, but the models matched the sharing seen between unrelated individuals. Out-of-frame TCR alpha sequences shared between twins showed an excess of low generation-probability sequences compared with coincidental sharing between unrelated individuals. Abundant cord blood beta clonotypes carried fewer insertions; young adult naive repertoires showed a weaker similar trend, while memory repertoires showed none. Because the same donors could not be followed over many years, the conclusions depended on cross-sectional statistical analysis. The excess sharing between twins in beta out-of-frame sequences was weaker because fewer shared sequences reduced the signal-to-noise ratio. Invariant T cells such as MAIT and iNKT could partly confound zero-insertion analyses, although diverse VJ usage argued against such confounding for most clonotypes.

All donors were healthy Caucasians. The twin cohort consisted of three pairs of female monozygotic twins, all aged roughly 18 to 30 years. Peripheral blood mononuclear cells were the source from which RNA for the TCR libraries was isolated. A word on this clonotype: It has no known antigen specificity. Base qualities are missing; no much larger clone stands one base away.

The germline V gene supplies CDR1 MNHEY and CDR2 SVGAGI. From cysteine to phenylalanine, the CDR3 is 14 amino acids long. Only CDR3 DNA remains: 42 bases, in frame from the first base. Trimming costs V 2 bases and J 1 base, and their ends lie 8 bases apart. Library method: 5' RACE. TCRdb shows the sequencer as Illumina HiSeq 2000. A universal primer binding site was added through template switching, and the final cDNA carried a unique molecular identifier so that TCR cDNA molecules could be counted accurately. First-strand cDNA for TCR alpha and beta chains was synthesized from specific primers in the conserved constant-segment region. To control for contamination, every cDNA library carried two barcodes: a SMART-Mk sample barcode plus Illumina barcodes. TruSeq adapter sequences along with Illumina sample barcodes were introduced in two successive PCR steps. The TCR alpha and beta cDNA libraries were sequenced on the Illumina HiSeq platform using custom primers. The paper's processing steps were these. Raw reads were processed with MiGEC to extract unique molecular identifiers, and MiXCR was used to determine CDR3 positions. Recombination models were inferred per individual with the repgenHMM and IGoR tools using an EM algorithm. Shared clonotype analysis was performed with the tcR package in R, normalizing sharing by the product of cloneset sizes. To study raw recombination without the effects of thymic and clonal selection, out-of-frame nonproductive sequences were analyzed. TCRdb reanalyzed the raw reads on its own, using fastp at Q25 for trimming and MiXCR for clone calling, and kept in-frame beta chains. Identical CDR3 protein sequences are pooled into one entry, listed with their most common genes and DNA. The V and J calls reflect TCRdb's pipeline rather than the authors' work. This sample holds about 890,000 distinct CDR3 sequences; roughly an eighth were observed only once. The leading ten clones occupy around 1.5% of the sample.

This same sample was also taken into another study, of yellow fever vaccine responses in identical twins. As noted in the second study: The authors reported that the T cell response to vaccination in identical twins appeared partly convergent and partly personalized. Focusing on identical twins, the study followed the T cell clones that responded to the vaccine, and did so with precision.

The sequence is built from TRBV6-5 and TRBJ1-1, with the D segment identity uncertain. The clonotype originates from a woman aged 18 to 35 in good health. Material for sequencing was PBMCs. The DNA sequence follows: TGTGCCAGCAGTTACATGGGAGAGAACACTGAAGCTTTCTTT. This sequence encodes CASSYMGENTEAFF.